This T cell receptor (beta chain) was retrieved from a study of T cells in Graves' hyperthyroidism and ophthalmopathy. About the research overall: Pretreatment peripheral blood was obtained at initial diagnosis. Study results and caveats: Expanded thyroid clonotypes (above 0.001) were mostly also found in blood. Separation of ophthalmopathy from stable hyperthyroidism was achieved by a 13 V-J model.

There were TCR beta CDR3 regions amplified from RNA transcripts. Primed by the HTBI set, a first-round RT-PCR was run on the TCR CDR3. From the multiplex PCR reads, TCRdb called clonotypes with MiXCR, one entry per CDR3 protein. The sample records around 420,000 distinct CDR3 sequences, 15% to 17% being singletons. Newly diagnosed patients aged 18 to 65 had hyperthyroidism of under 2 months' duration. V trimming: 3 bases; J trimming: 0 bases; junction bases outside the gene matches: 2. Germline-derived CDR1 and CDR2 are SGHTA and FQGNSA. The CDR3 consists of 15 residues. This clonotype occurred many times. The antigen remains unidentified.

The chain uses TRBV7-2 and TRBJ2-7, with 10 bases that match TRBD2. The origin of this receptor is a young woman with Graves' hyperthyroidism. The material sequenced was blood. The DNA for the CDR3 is TGTGCCAGCAGCTTCGGACTAGCGGTCTCCTACGAGCAGTACTTC. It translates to CASSFGLAVSYEQYF.